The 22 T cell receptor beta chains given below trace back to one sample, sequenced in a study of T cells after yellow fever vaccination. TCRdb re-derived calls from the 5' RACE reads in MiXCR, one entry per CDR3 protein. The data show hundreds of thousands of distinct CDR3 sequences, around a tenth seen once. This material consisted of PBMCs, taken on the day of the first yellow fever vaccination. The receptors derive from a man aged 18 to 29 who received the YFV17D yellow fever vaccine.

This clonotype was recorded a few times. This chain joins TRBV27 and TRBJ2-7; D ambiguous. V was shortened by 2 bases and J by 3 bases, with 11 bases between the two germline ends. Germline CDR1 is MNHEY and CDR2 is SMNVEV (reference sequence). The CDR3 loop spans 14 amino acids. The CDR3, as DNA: TGTGCCAGCAGTTTAATGGCAGAAAGCTACGAGCAGTACTTC. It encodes CASSLMAESYEQYF.

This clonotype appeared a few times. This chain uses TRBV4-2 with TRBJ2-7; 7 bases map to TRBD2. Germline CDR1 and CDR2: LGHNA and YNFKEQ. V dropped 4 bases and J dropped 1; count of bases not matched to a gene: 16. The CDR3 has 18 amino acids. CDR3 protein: CASSLDRTILAQSYEQYF. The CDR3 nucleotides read TGTGCCAGCAGCCTCGACCGAACGATACTAGCGCAGTCCTACGAGCAGTACTTC.

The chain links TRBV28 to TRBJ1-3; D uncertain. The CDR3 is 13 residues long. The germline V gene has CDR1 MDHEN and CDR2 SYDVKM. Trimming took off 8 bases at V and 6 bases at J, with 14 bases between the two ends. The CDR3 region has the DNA TGTGCCAGCGGCCTAACCCTTGTAAACACCATATATTTT. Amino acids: CASGLTLVNTIYF.

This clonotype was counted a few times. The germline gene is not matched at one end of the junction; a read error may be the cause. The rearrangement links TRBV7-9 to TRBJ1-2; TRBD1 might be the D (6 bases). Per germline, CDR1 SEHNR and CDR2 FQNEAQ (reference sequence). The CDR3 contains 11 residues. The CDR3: CASRDDQRGHF. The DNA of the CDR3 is TGTGCCAGCAGAGACGACCAGAGGGGACACTTC. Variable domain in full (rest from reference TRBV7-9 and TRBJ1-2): DTGVSQNPRHKITKRGQNVTFRCDPISEHNRLYWYRQTLGQGPEFLTYFQNEAQLEKSRLLSDRFSAERPKGSFSTLEIQRTEQGDSAMYLCASRDDQRGHFGSGTRLTVV.

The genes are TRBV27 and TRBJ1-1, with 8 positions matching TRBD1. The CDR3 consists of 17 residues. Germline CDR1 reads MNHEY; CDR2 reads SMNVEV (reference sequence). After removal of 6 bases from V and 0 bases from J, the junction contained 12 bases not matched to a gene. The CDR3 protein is CASSPLDRGWMNTEAFF. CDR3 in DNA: TGTGCCAGCAGCCCCCTCGACAGGGGTTGGATGAACACTGAAGCTTTCTTT.

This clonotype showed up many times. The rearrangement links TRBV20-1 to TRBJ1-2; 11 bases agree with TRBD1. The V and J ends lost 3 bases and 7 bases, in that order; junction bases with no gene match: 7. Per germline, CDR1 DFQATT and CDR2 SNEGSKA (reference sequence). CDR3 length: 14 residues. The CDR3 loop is CSASRGTGGAGYTF. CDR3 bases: TGCAGTGCTAGCCGGGGGACAGGGGGGGCTGGCTACACCTTC.

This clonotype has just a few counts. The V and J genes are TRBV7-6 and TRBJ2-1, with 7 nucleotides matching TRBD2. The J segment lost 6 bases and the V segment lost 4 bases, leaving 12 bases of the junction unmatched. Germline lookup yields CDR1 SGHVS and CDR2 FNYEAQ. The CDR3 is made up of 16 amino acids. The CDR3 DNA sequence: TGTGCCAGCAGCTATAGTAGGGACTACGGGGGCAATGAGCAGTTCTTC. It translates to CASSYSRDYGGNEQFF. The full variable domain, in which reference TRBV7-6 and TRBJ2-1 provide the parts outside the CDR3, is GAGVSQSPRYKVTKRGQDVALRCDPISGHVSLYWYRQALGQGPEFLTYFNYEAQQDKSGLPNDRFSAERPEGSISTLTIQRTEQRDSAMYRCASSYSRDYGGNEQFFGPGTRLTVL.

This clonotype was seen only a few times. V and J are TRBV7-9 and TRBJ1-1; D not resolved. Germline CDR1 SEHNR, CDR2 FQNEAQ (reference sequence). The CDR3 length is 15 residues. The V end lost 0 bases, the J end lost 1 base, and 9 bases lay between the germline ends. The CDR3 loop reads CASSLAGVQNTEAFF. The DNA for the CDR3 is TGTGCCAGCAGCTTAGCGGGCGTCCAGAACACTGAAGCTTTCTTT.

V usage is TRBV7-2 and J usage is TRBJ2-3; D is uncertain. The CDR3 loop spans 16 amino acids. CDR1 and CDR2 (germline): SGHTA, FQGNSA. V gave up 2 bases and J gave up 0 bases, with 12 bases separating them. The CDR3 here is CASSLSRAVSTDTQYF. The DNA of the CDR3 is TGTGCCAGCAGCTTAAGTCGGGCAGTAAGCACAGATACGCAGTATTTT.

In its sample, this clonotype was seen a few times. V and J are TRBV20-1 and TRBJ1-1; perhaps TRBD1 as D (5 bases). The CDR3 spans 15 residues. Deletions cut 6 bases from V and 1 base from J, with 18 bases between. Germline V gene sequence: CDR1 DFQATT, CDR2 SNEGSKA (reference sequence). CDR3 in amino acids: CSAPNGRGRNTEAFF. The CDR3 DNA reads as TGCAGTGCCCCCAACGGTAGGGGCCGGAACACTGAAGCTTTCTTT.

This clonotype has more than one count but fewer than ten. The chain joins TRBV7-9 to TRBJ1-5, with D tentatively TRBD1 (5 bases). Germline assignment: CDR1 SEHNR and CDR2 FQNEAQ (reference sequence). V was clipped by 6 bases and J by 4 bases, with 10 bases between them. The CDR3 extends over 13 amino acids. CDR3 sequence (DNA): TGTGCCAGCAGTCAGGAGGGGAATCAGCCCCAGCATTTT. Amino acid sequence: CASSQEGNQPQHF.

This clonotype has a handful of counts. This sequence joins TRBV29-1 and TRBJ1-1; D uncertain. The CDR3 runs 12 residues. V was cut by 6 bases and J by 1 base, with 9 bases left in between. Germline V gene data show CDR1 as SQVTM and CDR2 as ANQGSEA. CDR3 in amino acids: CSVLLRNTEAFF. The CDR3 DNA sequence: TGCAGCGTCCTCCTGAGGAACACTGAAGCTTTCTTT.

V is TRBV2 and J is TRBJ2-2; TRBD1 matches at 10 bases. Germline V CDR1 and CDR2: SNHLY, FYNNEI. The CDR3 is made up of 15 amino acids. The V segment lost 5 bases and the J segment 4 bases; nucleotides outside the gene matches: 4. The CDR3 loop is CASSFRDRGTGELFF. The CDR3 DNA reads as TGTGCCAGCAGTTTCCGGGACAGGGGCACCGGGGAGCTGTTTTTT.

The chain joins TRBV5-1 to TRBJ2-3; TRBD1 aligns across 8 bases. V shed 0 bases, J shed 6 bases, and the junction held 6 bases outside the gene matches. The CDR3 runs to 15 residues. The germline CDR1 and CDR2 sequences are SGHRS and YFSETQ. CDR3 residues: CASSLDRGVRDTQYF. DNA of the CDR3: TGCGCCAGCAGCTTGGACAGGGGGGTACGGGATACGCAGTATTTT.

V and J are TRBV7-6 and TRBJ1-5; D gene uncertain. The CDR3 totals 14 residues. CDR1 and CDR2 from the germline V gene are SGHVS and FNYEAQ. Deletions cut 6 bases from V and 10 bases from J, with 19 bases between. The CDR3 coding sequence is TGTGCCAGCAGGATCCGGTTGTGGGGTCGCCCCCAGCATTTT. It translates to CASRIRLWGRPQHF.

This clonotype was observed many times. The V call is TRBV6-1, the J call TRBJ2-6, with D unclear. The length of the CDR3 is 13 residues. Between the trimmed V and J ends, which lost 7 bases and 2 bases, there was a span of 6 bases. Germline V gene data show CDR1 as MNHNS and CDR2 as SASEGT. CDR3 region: CASKEAGANVLTF. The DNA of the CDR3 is TGTGCCAGCAAGGAAGCTGGGGCCAACGTCCTGACTTTC.

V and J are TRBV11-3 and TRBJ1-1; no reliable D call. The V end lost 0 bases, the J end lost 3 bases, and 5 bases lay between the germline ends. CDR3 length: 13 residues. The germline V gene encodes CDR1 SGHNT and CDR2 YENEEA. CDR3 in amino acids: CASSLDQHTEAFF. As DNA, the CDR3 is TGTGCCAGCAGCTTAGATCAACACACTGAAGCTTTCTTT.

CDR3 nucleotides: TGCAGTGCTAGGGGGGAGCGGGGTTACAATGAGCAGTTCTTC. Protein sequence: CSARGERGYNEQFF. The chain joins TRBV20-1 to TRBJ2-1; 7 nucleotides agree with TRBD2. CDR1 and CDR2 from the germline V gene are DFQATT and SNEGSKA (reference sequence). Unmatched junction bases numbered 6, after V lost 3 bases and J lost 4 bases. The CDR3 runs 14 residues.

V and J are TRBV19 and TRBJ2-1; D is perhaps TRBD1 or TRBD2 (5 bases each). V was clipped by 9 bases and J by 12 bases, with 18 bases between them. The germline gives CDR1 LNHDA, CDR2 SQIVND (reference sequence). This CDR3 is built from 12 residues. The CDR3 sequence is CASRAPGGRQFF. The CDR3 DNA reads TGTGCCAGCCGCGCCCCTGGGGGTCGGCAGTTCTTC. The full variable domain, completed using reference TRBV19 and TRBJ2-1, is DGGITQSPKYLFRKEGQNVTLSCEQNLNHDAMYWYRQDPGQGLRLIYYSQIVNDFQKGDIAEGYSVSREKKESFPLTVTSAQKNPTAFYLCASRAPGGRQFFGPGTRLTVL.

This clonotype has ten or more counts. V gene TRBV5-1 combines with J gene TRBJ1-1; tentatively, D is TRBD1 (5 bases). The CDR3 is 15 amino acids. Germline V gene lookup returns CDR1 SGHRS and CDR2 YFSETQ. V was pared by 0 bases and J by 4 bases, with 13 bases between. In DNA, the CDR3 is TGCGCCAGCAGCTTGGCTCCGGGGGTGGGCACTGAAGCTTTCTTT. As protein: CASSLAPGVGTEAFF.

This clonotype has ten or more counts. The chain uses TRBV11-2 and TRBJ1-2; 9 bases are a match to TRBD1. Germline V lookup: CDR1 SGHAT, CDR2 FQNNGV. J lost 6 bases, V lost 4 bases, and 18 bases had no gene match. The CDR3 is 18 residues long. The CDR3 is CASSSRGGPGQGLHGYTF. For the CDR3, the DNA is TGTGCCAGCAGCTCCCGCGGGGGGCCGGGACAGGGACTCCATGGCTACACCTTC.

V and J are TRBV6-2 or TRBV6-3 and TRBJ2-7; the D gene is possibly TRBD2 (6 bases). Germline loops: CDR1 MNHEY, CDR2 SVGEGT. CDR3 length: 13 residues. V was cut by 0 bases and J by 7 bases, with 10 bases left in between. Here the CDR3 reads CASSYSIADEQYV. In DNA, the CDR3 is TGTGCCAGCAGTTACTCGATAGCGGATGAGCAGTACGTC.